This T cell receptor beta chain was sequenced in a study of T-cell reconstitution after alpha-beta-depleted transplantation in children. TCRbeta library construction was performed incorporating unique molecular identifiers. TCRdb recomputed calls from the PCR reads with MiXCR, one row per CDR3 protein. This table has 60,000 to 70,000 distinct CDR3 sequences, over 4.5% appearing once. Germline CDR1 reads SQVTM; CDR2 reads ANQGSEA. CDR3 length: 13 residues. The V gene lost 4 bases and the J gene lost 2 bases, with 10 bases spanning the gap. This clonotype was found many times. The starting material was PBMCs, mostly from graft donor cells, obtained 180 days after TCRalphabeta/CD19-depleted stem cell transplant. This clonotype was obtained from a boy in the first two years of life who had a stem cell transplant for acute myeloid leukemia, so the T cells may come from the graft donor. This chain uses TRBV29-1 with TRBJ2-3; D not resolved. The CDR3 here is CSVAQRHTDTQYF. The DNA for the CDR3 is TGCAGCGTTGCCCAGAGACACACAGATACGCAGTATTTT.